The T cell receptor (beta chain) under discussion was sequenced for a study of cytomegalovirus exposure and HLA in healthy donors. The CDR3 totals 15 residues. Germline V lookup: CDR1 LNHNV, CDR2 YYDKDF (reference sequence). Trimming pared 4 bases from V and 0 bases from J, leaving 10 bases between. PCR involved 60 Vbeta and 13 Jbeta primers. This table comes from immunoSEQ multiplex PCR, and its TCRdb copy is limited to in-frame clones, with some not included. The repertoire holds 140,000 or so clones, with over 75% as singletons. In the case of this clone: The antigen is unknown.

Whole-study findings and limits: Available immune exposure information was restricted to CMV serostatus only. Follow-up analysis seemed to connect common viral pathogens with several of the most significant clusters identified.

The sequenced material came from PBMCs. This receptor was obtained from a woman in her twenties or thirties in good health and CMV-seronegative. The rearrangement uses TRBV15 and TRBJ2-1; perhaps TRBD2 as D (6 bases). For the CDR3, the DNA is TGTGCCACCAGCACCCACGGGAGCTCCTACAATGAGCAGTTCTTC. Protein: CATSTHGSSYNEQFF.